This is a list of T cell receptor beta chains from one sample in a study of cytomegalovirus exposure and HLA in healthy donors. The data were produced by immunoSEQ multiplex PCR, yet TCRdb's version contains in-frame clones alone and is incomplete. The sample yields approximately 280,000 clones, 85% to 90% seen once. The sequenced material came from PBMCs. The receptors derive from a woman aged 18 to 35 in good health and CMV-seronegative. Each CDR3 is given with its conserved first and last residue. A D gene is named only where the DNA matches it firmly. A row's size may be missing; if present it is once, few, many or a size class.

TRBV5-6,TRBD1,TRBJ2-7,-,CASSLLVGQDRYEQYF,TGTGCCAGCAGCCTGCTCGTGGGACAGGACCGCTACGAGCAGTACTTC
TRBV28,-,TRBJ1-2,-,CASSLPRTGWGLDYGYTF,TGTGCCAGCAGTCTCCCCCGTACAGGGTGGGGGTTAGACTATGGCTACACCTTC
TRBV4-1,-,TRBJ1-3,-,CASSQLGTSGNTIYF,TGCGCCAGCAGCCAACTTGGGACTTCTGGAAACACCATATATTTT
TRBV11-2,-,TRBJ1-1,-,CASSSLGRERMNTEAFF,TGTGCCAGCAGCTCCCTCGGCAGGGAAAGAATGAACACTGAAGCTTTCTTT
TRBV2,TRBD1,TRBJ1-2,-,CASRPQEGATNNYGYTF,TGTGCCAGCAGACCCCAGGAGGGGGCCACCAATAACTATGGCTACACCTTC
TRBV20-1,-,TRBJ2-3,-,CSARGPHTQYF,TGCAGTGCTAGAGGGCCTCATACGCAGTATTTT
TRBV15,-,TRBJ2-7,once,CATSREGRGDEQYF,TGTGCCACCAGCAGAGAGGGCAGGGGCGACGAGCAGTACTTC
TRBV5-1,-,TRBJ2-1,-,CASSWALGRHDEQFF,TGCGCCAGCAGCTGGGCATTAGGGAGACACGATGAGCAGTTCTTC
TRBV2,TRBD2,TRBJ2-2,-,CASRETSGTNTGELFF,TGTGCCAGCAGAGAAACTAGCGGGACGAACACCGGGGAGCTGTTTTTT
TRBV18,-,TRBJ2-3,-,CASSLGVDTQYF,TGTGCCAGCTCACTAGGGGTAGATACGCAGTATTTT
TRBV7-8,-,TRBJ1-5,-,CASSLEGQSNQPQHF,TGTGCCAGCAGCTTAGAGGGGCAGAGCAATCAGCCCCAGCATTTT
TRBV7-2,-,TRBJ2-7,-,CASSLGRGEQYF,TGTGCCAGCAGCTTGGGTCGGGGCGAGCAGTACTTC
TRBV7-9,-,TRBJ1-4,-,CASSLDAGSAEKLFF,TGTGCCAGCAGCTTAGACGCGGGGTCGGCGGAAAAACTGTTTTTT
TRBV28,-,TRBJ1-5,once,CASSLSQGFHSNQPQHF,TGTGCCAGCAGTTTATCGCAGGGGTTCCATAGCAATCAGCCCCAGCATTTT
TRBV14,TRBD2,TRBJ2-1,-,CASSQLAGGPLEQFF,TGTGCCAGCAGCCAGCTAGCGGGAGGGCCCCTTGAGCAGTTCTTC
TRBV9,-,TRBJ2-7,once,CASSVAGGSGYEQYF,TGTGCCAGCAGCGTAGCAGGGGGGAGCGGTTACGAGCAGTACTTC
TRBV29-1,-,TRBJ2-2,-,CSVVSHGELFF,TGCAGCGTTGTTTCCCATGGGGAGCTGTTTTTT